Following are 5 T cell receptor beta chains from one sample sequenced in a study of a mutant IDH1 vaccine in newly diagnosed glioma. Regarding time point: week 47, end of study. Vaccination comprised doses that each held 300 ug of mutant IDH1 20-mer peptide, plus topical imiquimod. These receptors' targets are unknown. Sequencing was performed with immunoSEQ multiplex PCR; in TCRdb, only in-frame clones are kept and a portion is missing. The sample holds 35,000 to 45,000 clones, 65% to 80% seen once. Specimen: PBMCs, collected from a glioma patient whose treatment included an IDH1 peptide vaccine. These receptors all stem from a man aged 40-49 years with glioma.

The rearrangement links TRBV28 to TRBJ1-1, with TRBD1 as a possible D gene (6 bases). V was shortened by 4 bases and J by 1 base, with 16 bases between the two germline ends. The length of the CDR3 is 16 residues. The germline V gene has CDR1 MDHEN and CDR2 SYDVKM. As DNA, the CDR3 is TGTGCCAGCAGTTCAGTGTCCGGGGGCGGGAACACTGAAGCTTTCTTT. It encodes CASSSVSGGGNTEAFF.

In this sample, this clone turned up a few times. This sequence joins TRBV9 and TRBJ1-5; TRBD1 matches at 11 bases. Germline CDR1 and CDR2: SGDLS and YYNGEE. The V segment lost 3 bases and the J segment 8 bases; nucleotides outside the gene matches: 13. There are 17 residues in the CDR3. CDR3 sequence: CASSAGSGTGGTEPQHF. CDR3 coding DNA: TGTGCCAGCAGCGCGGGATCCGGGACAGGGGGAACGGAGCCCCAGCATTTT. The entire variable domain, with the rest obtained from reference TRBV9 and TRBJ1-5, is as follows: DSGVTQTPKHLITATGQRVTLRCSPRSGDLSVYWYQQSLDQGLQFLIQYYNGEERAKGNILERFSAQQFPDLHSELNLSSLELGDSALYFCASSAGSGTGGTEPQHFGDGTRLSIL.

The V and J genes are TRBV6-1 and TRBJ2-5; possible D gene TRBD2, 6 bases. CDR1 is MNHNS, CDR2 SASEGT, per germline. V was shortened by 6 bases and J by 3 bases, with 17 bases between the two germline ends. This CDR3 contains 15 residues. CDR3 loop: CASRSGPRREETQYF. DNA for the CDR3: TGTGCCAGCAGGTCTGGCCCAAGGAGGGAAGAGACCCAGTACTTC.

CDR3 DNA: TGTGCCAGCAGCCGTCAGGGGGCTGGCACAGATACGCAGTATTTT. This sequence encodes CASSRQGAGTDTQYF. The chain combines TRBV11-3 with TRBJ2-3, with TRBD1 matching 8 bases. V was clipped by 5 bases and J by 1 base; unmatched bases: 5. The CDR3 is made up of 15 amino acids. The germline CDR1 and CDR2 sequences are SGHNT and YENEEA.

The V gene is TRBV7-2, the J gene TRBJ2-1, with 14 bases lining up with TRBD2. The J segment lost 8 bases and the V segment lost 1 base, leaving 13 bases of the junction unmatched. This CDR3 is built from 19 residues. The V gene's germline CDR1 is SGHTA and CDR2 FQGNSA. The CDR3 DNA reads TGTGCCAGCAGCTTAGAGGGACTAGCGGGAGTGGGACGTGGACATGAGCAGTTCTTC. Protein product: CASSLEGLAGVGRGHEQFF. The complete variable domain, with remaining parts taken from reference TRBV7-2 and TRBJ2-1, reads GAGVSQSPSNKVTEKGKDVELRCDPISGHTALYWYRQSLGQGLEFLIYFQGNSAPDKSGLPSDRFSAERTGGSVSTLTIQRTQQEDSAVYLCASSLEGLAGVGRGHEQFFGPGTRLTVL.